This record looks at one T cell receptor (beta chain) sequence and its context. Its matching antigen is unknown. A much larger clone is a single base away; this may be a read error. The V segment lost 2 bases and the J segment 0 bases; nucleotides outside the gene matches: 13. Per the germline V gene, CDR1 is SGHAT and CDR2 is FQDESV (reference sequence). This CDR3 contains 19 residues. Each CDR3 protein gets one entry after TCRdb re-called the RT-PCR reads with MiXCR. The table records around 580,000 distinct CDR3 sequences, approximately 12% of them present only once. The data belong to a study of response to subunit inactivated influenza vaccine. Study-wide results and caveats: A suggestion made by the authors is that each seasonal influenza vaccination recruits few new T cells.

The V and J genes are TRBV11-1 and TRBJ2-1; 7 bases agree with TRBD2. This TCR derives from a man in his forties or fifties who received an inactivated influenza vaccine. The material was PBMCs from blood, obtained on the day of vaccination. The CDR3 region has the DNA TGTGCCAGCAGCTTAAGGGTTAAGAGCGGGATAAGCTCCTACAATGAGCAGTTCTTC. Its protein is CASSLRVKSGISSYNEQFF.